The present TCR beta chain was sequenced within a study of Ad26.COV2.S vaccination and SARS-CoV-2 variants. Study summary: Participants got Ad26.COV2.S intramuscularly, once or twice 56 days apart. The study's findings and limits: Post-vaccination breadth of spike-specific CD8+ and CD4+ T cell responses was reportedly substantial. Measurements of TCR breadth and depth may have given underestimates of the total T cell responses.

Repertoires were generated with immunoSEQ multiplex PCR, while TCRdb's copy carries only in-frame clones and drops some. The repertoire has hundreds of thousands of clones, 89% of them found once; the top ten carry around 2.6%. Of note for this clone: Antigen unknown.

Trimming pared 8 bases from V and 6 bases from J, leaving 13 bases between. CDR3 size: 12 residues. Germline V lookup: CDR1 MNHEY, CDR2 SVGAGI. Treatment here: over 15 received Ad26.COV2.S at low or high dose, single or two shots; about 5 received placebo; per-sample allocation not given. The samples were gathered on day 63 after the first injection of vaccine or placebo. In Boston, an adult donor aged 18-55 years took part. The chain recombines TRBV6-5 with TRBJ1-1, with D unclear. The origin of this receptor is a person between 18 and 65 years old who received the Ad26.COV2.S COVID-19 vaccine or a placebo. Here the sequenced sample was peripheral blood, taken in a trial of Ad26.COV2.S vaccine versus placebo. CDR3 amino acids: CASGQLRAEAFF. For the CDR3, the DNA is TGTGCCAGCGGCCAGTTACGGGCTGAAGCTTTCTTT.